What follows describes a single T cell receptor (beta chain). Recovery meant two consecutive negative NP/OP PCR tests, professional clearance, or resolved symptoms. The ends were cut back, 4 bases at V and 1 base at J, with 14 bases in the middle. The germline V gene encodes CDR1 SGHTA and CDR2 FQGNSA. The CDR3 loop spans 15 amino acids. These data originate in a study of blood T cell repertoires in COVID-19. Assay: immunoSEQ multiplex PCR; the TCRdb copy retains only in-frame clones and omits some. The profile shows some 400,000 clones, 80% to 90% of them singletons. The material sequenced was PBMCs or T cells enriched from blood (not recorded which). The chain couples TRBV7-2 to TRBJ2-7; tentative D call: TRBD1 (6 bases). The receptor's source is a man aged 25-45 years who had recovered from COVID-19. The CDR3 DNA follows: TGTGCCAGCAGCTCGGCGCAGGGGTTATCCTACGAGCAGTACTTC. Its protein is CASSSAQGLSYEQYF. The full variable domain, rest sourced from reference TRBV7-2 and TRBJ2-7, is GAGVSQSPSNKVTEKGKDVELRCDPISGHTALYWYRQSLGQGLEFLIYFQGNSAPDKSGLPSDRFSAERTGGSVSTLTIQRTQQEDSAVYLCASSSAQGLSYEQYFGPGTRLTVT.